A selection of T cell receptor beta chains follows, all from one sample in a study of blood T cell repertoires in COVID-19. Clones were sequenced by immunoSEQ multiplex PCR, and TCRdb holds only the in-frame ones, with some missing. The table records over 300,000 clones, around 90% of them present only once. Sequencing was done on a sample of peripheral blood. The receptor source for this set is a man aged 35-49 years with acute or convalescent COVID-19. CDR3s include the opening cysteine and the closing phenylalanine or tryptophan. The D gene is left open where the match is weak.

TRBV5-1 . CASTQRGNTEAFF
TRBV27 . CASSLFFTAQETQYF
TRBV7-3 . CASSLRGGLNSPLHF
TRBV18 TRBD1 CASSPGVGGYYGYTF
TRBV10-1 TRBD1 CASSGPGTGASDEQYF
TRBV9 . CASSVDGQGEKLFF
TRBV5-1 TRBD1 CASSSGQEDGYTF
TRBV11-2 . CASSLDLRRINTGELFF
TRBV28 TRBD2 CASRDSGGNSYEQYF
TRBV7-2 TRBD2 CASSLGLAGVPTGELFF
TRBV2 . CASKGLGGTYEQYF